One and the same sample provided the 17 T cell receptor beta chains below, sequenced in a study of cytomegalovirus exposure and HLA in healthy donors. Vbeta (60) and Jbeta (13) primers were used in the PCR. Clones were sequenced by immunoSEQ multiplex PCR, and TCRdb holds only the in-frame ones, with some missing. The sample lists 150,000 to 180,000 clones; around three quarters were seen once. Specimen: PBMCs. The receptors come from a woman aged 40 to 50 in good health and CMV-seronegative.

The gene calls are TRBV28 and TRBJ2-1; D not resolved. Trimming removed 5 bases from V and 9 bases from J, with 11 bases in between. CDR3 length: 12 amino acids. From germline, CDR1 is MDHEN and CDR2 SYDVKM. The CDR3 loop reads CASSPSHGEQFF. Here the CDR3 DNA reads TGTGCCAGCAGTCCCTCACATGGTGAGCAGTTCTTC.

This sequence joins TRBV5-1 and TRBJ2-1; the match to TRBD2 covers 10 bases. V was pared by 4 bases and J by 0 bases, with 16 bases of the junction left unmatched. Looked up from germline, CDR1 is SGHRS and CDR2 is YFSETQ. The CDR3 has 20 amino acids. This chain's CDR3 is CASSRIGGTSASSSYNEQFF. As DNA, the CDR3 is TGCGCCAGCAGCCGGATCGGCGGGACTAGCGCTTCTAGCTCCTACAATGAGCAGTTCTTC.

This rearrangement joins TRBV28 to TRBJ1-5; the D is unclear. The CDR3 totals 12 residues. Looked up from germline, CDR1 is MDHEN and CDR2 is SYDVKM. V was clipped by 2 bases and J by 5 bases, with 4 bases between them. The CDR3 bases are TGTGCCAGCAGTTTACGAGATCAGCCCCAGCATTTT. It encodes CASSLRDQPQHF.

The chain couples TRBV27 to TRBJ1-1; TRBD1 agrees at 10 bases. The CDR3 consists of 15 residues. With 5 bases clipped from V and 4 bases from J, the junction kept 7 bases outside the gene matches. The germline gives CDR1 MNHEY, CDR2 SMNVEV (reference sequence). The CDR3 loop reads CASSPRQGAVTEAFF. For the CDR3, the DNA is TGTGCCAGCAGTCCCCGACAGGGGGCGGTCACTGAAGCTTTCTTT.

With regard to this clone: The sample holds other DNA sequences that translate to the same CDR3. The gene calls are TRBV30 and TRBJ2-7, with D possibly TRBD2 on 5 matching bases. Germline V CDR1 and CDR2: GTSNPN, SVGIG (reference sequence). V was pared by 3 bases and J by 6 bases, with 12 bases between. The CDR3 consists of 12 residues. The CDR3 sequence is CAWSGLESEQYF. The CDR3 bases are TGTGCCTGGAGCGGACTGGAGAGCGAGCAGTACTTC.

The V call is TRBV10-3, the J call TRBJ1-3, with 8 bases matching TRBD1. This CDR3 is 16 amino acids long. Germline CDR1 and CDR2: ENHRY and SYGVKD. The J segment lost 4 bases and the V segment lost 2 bases, leaving 7 bases of the junction unmatched. The DNA of the CDR3 is TGTGCCATCAGTGAGCCGACCCGGACAGGGGGAAACACCATATATTTT. Residues: CAISEPTRTGGNTIYF.

CDR3 region: CASSPELGSGELFF. The CDR3 region has the DNA TGCGCCAGCAGCCCAGAACTAGGTTCCGGGGAGCTGTTTTTT. This chain uses TRBV5-1 with TRBJ2-2, with D maybe TRBD2 (5 bases). The CDR3 extends over 14 amino acids. The germline V and J ends were trimmed by 4 bases and 6 bases, with 13 bases remaining between them. Per the germline V gene, CDR1 is SGHRS and CDR2 is YFSETQ.

The CDR3 coding sequence is TGTGCCAGCAGCCAACGGACTCTCACCGGGGAGCTGTTTTTT. Translated, it gives CASSQRTLTGELFF. V and J are TRBV5-6 and TRBJ2-2, with D possibly TRBD2 on 5 matching bases. V lost 4 bases to trimming and J lost 4 bases, with 11 bases between them. Germline CDR1 and CDR2: SGHDT and YYEEEE. This CDR3 is built from 14 residues.

V gene TRBV6-5 combines with J gene TRBJ1-3; perhaps TRBD1 as D (5 bases). With 2 bases removed from V and 0 bases from J, the gap between germline ends came to 11 bases. CDR3 length equals 16 residues. CDR1 is MNHEY and CDR2 is SVGAGI in the germline V gene. CDR3 residues: CASSYRGGFSGNTIYF. The CDR3 nucleotides read TGTGCCAGCAGTTACAGGGGAGGGTTCTCTGGAAACACCATATATTTT.

This rearrangement joins TRBV7-6 to TRBJ2-1; TRBD2 matches at 10 bases. This CDR3 is built from 15 residues. The germline V gene has CDR1 SGHVS and CDR2 FNYEAQ. J was trimmed by 5 bases and V by 1 base; bases with no gene match: 2. The CDR3 region is CASSLGTSGNNEQFF. DNA of the CDR3: TGTGCCAGCAGCTTAGGAACTAGCGGGAACAATGAGCAGTTCTTC. The whole variable domain, filled in from reference TRBV7-6 and TRBJ2-1, reads GAGVSQSPRYKVTKRGQDVALRCDPISGHVSLYWYRQALGQGPEFLTYFNYEAQQDKSGLPNDRFSAERPEGSISTLTIQRTEQRDSAMYRCASSLGTSGNNEQFFGPGTRLTVL.

CDR3 region: CASTTGGSGELFF. DNA for the CDR3: TGTGCCAGCACGACGGGGGGGTCCGGGGAGCTGTTTTTT. The rearrangement joins TRBV28 to TRBJ2-2, with 8 nucleotides matching TRBD2. This CDR3 comprises 13 residues. Germline V gene data show CDR1 as MDHEN and CDR2 as SYDVKM. The ends lost 7 bases at V and 6 bases at J; junction bases unmatched: 4. Filled out from reference TRBV28 and TRBJ2-2, the complete variable domain reads DVKVTQSSRYLVKRTGEKVFLECVQDMDHENMFWYRQDPGLGLRLIYFSYDVKMKEKGDIPEGYSVSREKKERFSLILESASTNQTSMYLCASTTGGSGELFFGEGSRLTVL.

The rearrangement joins TRBV5-1 to TRBJ2-1; no clear D. Between the trimmed V and J ends, which lost 0 bases and 6 bases, there was a span of 13 bases. Germline V gene data show CDR1 as SGHRS and CDR2 as YFSETQ. This CDR3 contains 15 residues. The CDR3 sequence is CASSLGYGGVNEQFF. CDR3 nucleotides: TGCGCCAGCAGCTTGGGTTATGGCGGCGTCAATGAGCAGTTCTTC.

Points on this clone: One end of the junction varies from germline; a read error may be responsible. V gene TRBV7-7 combines with J gene TRBJ2-7; D is perhaps TRBD1 (6 bases). Germline V gene lookup returns CDR1 SSHAT and CDR2 FNYEAQ (reference sequence). This CDR3 region has 15 residues. CDR3 in amino acids: CASSLGTHPPYEQYF. The CDR3, as DNA: TGTGCTAGCAGCTTAGGGACACATCCTCCCTACGAGCAGTACTTC.

This chain connects TRBV30 to TRBJ2-1, with D possibly being TRBD2 (7 bases). V was pared by 2 bases and J by 7 bases, with 18 bases between. CDR1 is GTSNPN, CDR2 SVGIG, per germline (reference sequence). The CDR3 totals 15 residues. The CDR3 sequence: CAWSLGGGGINEQFF. CDR3 DNA: TGTGCCTGGAGTCTCGGGGGCGGGGGAATTAATGAGCAGTTCTTC.

The chain couples TRBV5-1 to TRBJ2-1; a possible D gene is TRBD2 (6 bases). There are 18 residues in the CDR3. Deletions cut 0 bases from V and 0 bases from J, with 16 bases between. Germline loops: CDR1 SGHRS, CDR2 YFSETQ. Here the CDR3 reads CASSLGPAGTGSYNEQFF. CDR3 DNA: TGCGCCAGCAGCTTGGGCCCCGCCGGGACTGGCTCCTACAATGAGCAGTTCTTC.

The chain is built from TRBV30 and TRBJ1-1; weak D call: TRBD1 (5 bases). The CDR3 loop spans 11 amino acids. The V end lost 8 bases, the J end lost 6 bases, and 13 bases lay between the germline ends. Per the germline V gene, CDR1 is GTSNPN and CDR2 is SVGIG (reference sequence). The CDR3 coding sequence is TGTGCCGCACGGAGGGGCCCTGAAGCTTTCTTT. Residues: CAARRGPEAFF.

The chain combines TRBV14 with TRBJ2-7; D gene unclear. V lost 4 bases, J lost 2 bases, and 6 bases lay in between. The CDR3 covers 12 residues. Germline-derived CDR1 and CDR2 are SGHDN and FVKESK. As DNA, the CDR3 is TGTGCCAGCAGCCCTAATACCTACGAGCAGTACTTC. Translating gives CASSPNTYEQYF.